This T cell receptor (beta chain) comes out of a study of T cells in Graves' hyperthyroidism and ophthalmopathy. TCR beta CDR3 regions were amplified from RNA. First-round RT-PCR targeting the TCR CDR3 was performed with the HTBI primer set. TCRdb re-called the multiplex PCR reads with MiXCR, one entry per CDR3 protein. Among fewer than 550,000 distinct CDR3 sequences listed, about a sixth were seen once. The CDR3 length is 16 residues. Trimming at V came to 5 bases and at J to 5 bases, leaving 6 bases not matched to a gene. Germline CDR1 reads SGHTA; CDR2 reads FQGTGA. The sample comprised blood. This rearrangement joins TRBV7-3 to TRBJ2-2, with 12 positions matching TRBD2. This clonotype was sampled from a woman younger than 35 with Graves' hyperthyroidism. CDR3 amino acids: CASSALTSGGTGELFF. In DNA, the CDR3 is TGTGCCAGCAGCGCGTTGACTAGCGGGGGAACCGGGGAGCTGTTTTTT.